This T cell receptor beta chain came from a study of blood T cell repertoires in COVID-19. TCRdb's table, derived via immunoSEQ multiplex PCR, lists solely in-frame clones and lacks some. The sample shows about 73,000 clones, over 70% of them seen only once. Germline assignment: CDR1 LNHDA and CDR2 SQIVND (reference sequence). CDR3 length: 17 amino acids. V lost 4 bases, J lost 4 bases, and 13 bases stayed unmatched. This sequence was found in a man of 80 years or more with active or convalescent COVID-19. Sequenced material: peripheral blood. The chain employs TRBV19 and TRBJ2-4; 7 nucleotides line up with TRBD2. CDR3 amino acids: CASSTIPSPAGKNIQYF. For the CDR3, the DNA is TGTGCCAGTAGTACCATCCCCTCCCCAGCGGGGAAAAACATTCAGTACTTC.